A single sample is the source of the 9 T cell receptor beta chains below, sequenced in a study of cytomegalovirus exposure and HLA in healthy donors. The PCR was carried out with 60 Vbeta primers and 13 Jbeta primers. Sequencing was performed with immunoSEQ multiplex PCR; in TCRdb, only in-frame clones are kept and a portion is missing. The profile shows some 200,000 clones, about 80% of them singletons. Sequenced sample: PBMCs. These receptors were obtained from a boy between 5 and 17 years old in good health and CMV-seronegative.

This chain uses TRBV6-5 with TRBJ1-1; D gene ambiguous. Germline V gene data show CDR1 as MNHEY and CDR2 as SVGAGI. Trimming shortened V by 5 bases and J by 5 bases, and 12 bases separated the two germline ends. CDR3 length: 13 residues. The DNA of the CDR3 is TGTGCCAGCAGTGAAGCGGGGTGGACTGAAGCTTTCTTT. Amino acids: CASSEAGWTEAFF.

The chain is built from TRBV18 and TRBJ1-1; weak D call: TRBD1 (5 bases). The ends were cut back, 2 bases at V and 3 bases at J, with 10 bases in the middle. The CDR3 consists of 14 residues. CDR1 KGHSH and CDR2 LQKENI come from the germline V gene. The CDR3, as DNA: TGTGCCAGCTCACCATCGGGACTATACACTGAAGCTTTCTTT. It is translated as CASSPSGLYTEAFF.

The chain joins TRBV29-1 to TRBJ2-1, with D unclear. The ends were cut back, 7 bases at V and 5 bases at J, with 15 bases in the middle. CDR3 length: 13 residues. Germline loops: CDR1 SQVTM, CDR2 ANQGSEA. The CDR3 protein is CSAPGRLDNEQFF. CDR3 sequence (DNA): TGCAGCGCCCCAGGCAGGCTCGACAATGAGCAGTTCTTC.

This chain links TRBV11-2 with TRBJ2-2; TRBD2 might be the D (6 bases). The germline V gene encodes CDR1 SGHAT and CDR2 FQNNGV. The ends were cut back, 5 bases at V and 1 base at J, with 14 bases in the middle. There are 16 residues in the CDR3. The CDR3 is CASSIELARNTGELFF. The DNA of the CDR3 is TGTGCCAGCAGCATCGAGCTAGCGAGGAACACCGGGGAGCTGTTTTTT.

V is TRBV6-1 and J is TRBJ1-6, with 8 positions matching TRBD1. The germline CDR1 and CDR2 sequences are MNHNS and SASEGT. The CDR3 consists of 17 residues. V shed 0 bases and J 10 bases; nucleotides not matched to a gene: 11. CDR3 protein: CASSEALQGEGYSPLHF. As DNA, the CDR3 is TGTGCCAGCAGTGAAGCGCTACAGGGGGAAGGCTACTCACCCCTCCACTTT.

The gene calls are TRBV6-5 and TRBJ2-1, with 9 nucleotides matching TRBD2. Germline CDR1 reads MNHEY; CDR2 reads SVGAGI. This CDR3 contains 15 residues. J gave up 3 bases and V 5 bases, and 5 bases lay outside the gene matches. CDR3 nucleotide sequence: TGTGCCAGCAGTCTGCGGGAGGGCCGCTACAATGAGCAGTTCTTC. This gives the protein CASSLREGRYNEQFF.

V and J are TRBV30 and TRBJ1-2; D perhaps matches TRBD1 (5 bases). The CDR3 runs 12 residues. Trimming removed 2 bases from V and 6 bases from J, with 10 bases in between. The germline V gene encodes CDR1 GTSNPN and CDR2 SVGIG (reference sequence). The CDR3 sequence: CAWSTGPHGYTF. As DNA, the CDR3 is TGTGCCTGGAGTACAGGCCCGCATGGCTACACCTTC.

For this clone: The same CDR3 can be traced to other DNA sequences in this sample. This chain connects TRBV2 to TRBJ2-4; D remains unclear. This CDR3 has 15 amino acids. Germline loops: CDR1 SNHLY, CDR2 FYNNEI. Trimming took off 5 bases at V and 0 bases at J, with 11 bases between the two ends. CDR3 region: CASSSGGLAKNIQYF. CDR3 nucleotides: TGTGCCAGCAGTAGTGGTGGCTTAGCCAAAAACATTCAGTACTTC.

The genes are TRBV9 and TRBJ1-1; TRBD1 matches at 10 bases. This CDR3 contains 15 residues. With V trimmed by 4 bases and J by 3 bases, 6 bases remained unmatched. The germline gives CDR1 SGDLS, CDR2 YYNGEE. Written as DNA, the CDR3 is TGTGCCAGCAGCTTGGAGGGACAGGGGTACACTGAAGCTTTCTTT. Amino acid sequence: CASSLEGQGYTEAFF.